This T cell receptor (beta chain) was sequenced in a study of Ad26.COV2.S vaccination and SARS-CoV-2 variants. Broader study findings: Substantial breadth was reportedly displayed by spike-specific CD8+ and CD4+ T cell responses after vaccination. Possibly, TCR breadth and depth analyses underestimated total T cell responses.

As for treatment: around 19 received Ad26.COV2.S at low or high dose, single or two shots; several received placebo; per-sample allocation not given. Sampling was done on day 63 after the first vaccine or placebo injection. The administered vaccine (an Ad26 vector) expressed Wuhan-strain SARS-CoV-2 spike. The CDR3 runs 12 residues. V was cut by 8 bases and J by 5 bases, with 12 bases left in between. Germline CDR1 reads LNHDA; CDR2 reads SQIVND (reference sequence). With regard to this clone: Its antigen remains unknown.

Profiled with immunoSEQ multiplex PCR; TCRdb holds only in-frame clones, not every one. This table holds some 290,000 clones, about 85% found once. Specimen: peripheral blood, collected in a trial of Ad26.COV2.S vaccine versus placebo. This chain connects TRBV19 to TRBJ1-2, with a tentative D call TRBD1 (5 bases). The source is a person aged 18-65 years who received the Ad26.COV2.S COVID-19 vaccine or a placebo. DNA for the CDR3: TGTGCCAGTTGGGGGTTCGGATATGGCTACACCTTC. This encodes CASWGFGYGYTF.